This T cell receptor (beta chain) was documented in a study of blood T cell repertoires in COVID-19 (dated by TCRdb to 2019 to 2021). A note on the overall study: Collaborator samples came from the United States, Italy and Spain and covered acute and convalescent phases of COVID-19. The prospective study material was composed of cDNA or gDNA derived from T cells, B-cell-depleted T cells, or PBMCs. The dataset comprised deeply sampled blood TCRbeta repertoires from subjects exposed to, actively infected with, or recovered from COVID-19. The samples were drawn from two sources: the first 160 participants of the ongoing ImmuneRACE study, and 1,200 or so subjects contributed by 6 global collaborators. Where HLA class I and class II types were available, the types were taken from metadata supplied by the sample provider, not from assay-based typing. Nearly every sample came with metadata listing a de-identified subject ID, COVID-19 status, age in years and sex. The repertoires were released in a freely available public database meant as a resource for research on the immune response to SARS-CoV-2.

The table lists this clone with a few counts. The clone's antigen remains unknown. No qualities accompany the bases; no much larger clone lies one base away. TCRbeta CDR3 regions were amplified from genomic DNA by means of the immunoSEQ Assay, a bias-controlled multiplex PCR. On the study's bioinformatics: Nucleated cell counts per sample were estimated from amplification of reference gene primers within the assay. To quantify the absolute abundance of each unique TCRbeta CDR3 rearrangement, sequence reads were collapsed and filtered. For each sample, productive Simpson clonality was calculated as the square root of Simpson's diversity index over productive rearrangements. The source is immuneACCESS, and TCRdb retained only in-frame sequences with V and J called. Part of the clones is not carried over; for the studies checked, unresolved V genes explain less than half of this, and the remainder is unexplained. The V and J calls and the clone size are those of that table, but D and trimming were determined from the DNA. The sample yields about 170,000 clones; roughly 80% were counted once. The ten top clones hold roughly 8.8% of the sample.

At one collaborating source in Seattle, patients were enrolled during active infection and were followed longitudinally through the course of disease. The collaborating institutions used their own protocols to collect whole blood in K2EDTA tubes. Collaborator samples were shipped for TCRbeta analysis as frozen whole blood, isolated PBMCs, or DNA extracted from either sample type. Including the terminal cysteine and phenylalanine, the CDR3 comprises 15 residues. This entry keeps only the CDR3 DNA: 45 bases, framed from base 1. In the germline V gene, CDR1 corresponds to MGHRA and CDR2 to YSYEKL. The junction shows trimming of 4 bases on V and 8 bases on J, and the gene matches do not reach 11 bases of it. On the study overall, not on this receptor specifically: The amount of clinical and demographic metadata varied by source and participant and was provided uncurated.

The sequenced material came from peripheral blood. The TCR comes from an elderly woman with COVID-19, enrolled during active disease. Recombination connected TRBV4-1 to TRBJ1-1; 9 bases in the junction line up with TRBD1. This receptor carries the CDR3 CASSLLPGQGYEAFF. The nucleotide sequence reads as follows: TGCGCCAGCAGCCTGCTCCCGGGACAGGGCTACGAAGCTTTCTTT.